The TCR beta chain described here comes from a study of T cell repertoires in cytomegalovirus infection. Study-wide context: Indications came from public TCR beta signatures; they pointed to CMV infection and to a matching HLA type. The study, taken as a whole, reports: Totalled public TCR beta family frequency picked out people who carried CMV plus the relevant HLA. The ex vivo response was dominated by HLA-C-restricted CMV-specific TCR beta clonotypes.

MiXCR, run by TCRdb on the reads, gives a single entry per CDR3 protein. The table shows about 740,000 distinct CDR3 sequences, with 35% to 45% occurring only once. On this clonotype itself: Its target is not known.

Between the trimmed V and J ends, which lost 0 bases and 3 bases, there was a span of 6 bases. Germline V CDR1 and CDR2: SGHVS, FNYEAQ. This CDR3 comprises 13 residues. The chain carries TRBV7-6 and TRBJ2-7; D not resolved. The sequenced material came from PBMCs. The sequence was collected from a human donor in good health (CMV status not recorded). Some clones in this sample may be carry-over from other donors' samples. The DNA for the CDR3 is TGTGCCAGCAGCTTAGCGTTATTCTACGAGCAGTACTTC. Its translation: CASSLALFYEQYF. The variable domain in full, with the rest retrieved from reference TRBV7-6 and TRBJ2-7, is GAGVSQSPRYKVTKRGQDVALRCDPISGHVSLYWYRQALGQGPEFLTYFNYEAQQDKSGLPNDRFSAERPEGSISTLTIQRTEQRDSAMYRCASSLALFYEQYFGPGTRLTVT.